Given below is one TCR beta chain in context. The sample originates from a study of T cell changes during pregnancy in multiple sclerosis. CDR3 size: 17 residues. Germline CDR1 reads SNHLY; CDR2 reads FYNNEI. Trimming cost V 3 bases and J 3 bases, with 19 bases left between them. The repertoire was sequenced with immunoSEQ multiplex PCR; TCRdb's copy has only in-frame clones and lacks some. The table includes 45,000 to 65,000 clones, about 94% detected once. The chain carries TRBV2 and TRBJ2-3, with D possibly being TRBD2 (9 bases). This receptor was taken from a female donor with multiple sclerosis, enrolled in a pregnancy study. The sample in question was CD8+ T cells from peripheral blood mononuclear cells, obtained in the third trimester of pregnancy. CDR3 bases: TGTGCCAGCAGTGATCAGGGGGCTAGCGGGAATACAGATACGCAGTATTTT. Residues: CASSDQGASGNTDTQYF.